These 28 T cell receptor beta chains originate from one sample sequenced in a study of T cells in Graves' hyperthyroidism and ophthalmopathy. RNA transcripts were the template for amplifying TCR beta CDR3 regions. Carried out on the TCR CDR3, a first-round RT-PCR used the HTBI primer set. MiXCR, run by TCRdb on the multiplex PCR reads, gives a single entry per CDR3 protein. The sample has about 640,000 distinct CDR3 sequences, more than 20% seen once. The sequenced material came from blood. The receptor source for this set is a man aged 25-40 years with Graves' ophthalmopathy.

This clonotype was seen just once. The chain recombines TRBV6-2 or TRBV6-3 with TRBJ1-6, with unresolved D. The CDR3 contains 14 residues. Germline CDR1 is MNHEY and CDR2 is SVGEGT. Trimming stripped 6 bases from V and 2 bases from J, with 8 bases between. The CDR3 sequence: CASRAGPYNSPLHF. The CDR3 coding sequence is TGTGCCAGCAGGGCAGGTCCCTATAATTCACCCCTCCACTTT.

This clonotype showed up many times. This sequence joins TRBV20-1 and TRBJ2-1; 9 positions match TRBD2. The CDR3 extends over 15 amino acids. From germline, CDR1 is DFQATT and CDR2 SNEGSKA (reference sequence). The J segment lost 4 bases and the V segment lost 6 bases, leaving 10 bases of the junction unmatched. CDR3 sequence: CSAPAGTSPYNEQFF. In DNA form, the CDR3 reads TGCAGTGCGCCGGCCGGGACTAGCCCTTACAATGAGCAGTTCTTC.

This clonotype appeared a few times. V usage is TRBV19 and J usage is TRBJ2-3; 7 bases map to TRBD1. The V and J ends lost 5 bases and 6 bases, in that order; junction bases with no gene match: 8. Germline V gene sequence: CDR1 LNHDA, CDR2 SQIVND (reference sequence). The CDR3 runs 14 residues. The CDR3 reads CASSDGQVGDTQYF. CDR3 sequence (DNA): TGTGCCAGTAGTGACGGACAGGTCGGCGATACGCAGTATTTT.

This clonotype was found a few times. The chain combines TRBV7-9 with TRBJ2-1; D gene unclear. Between the trimmed V and J ends, which lost 0 bases and 9 bases, there was a span of 15 bases. CDR1 is SEHNR, CDR2 FQNEAQ, per germline (reference sequence). The CDR3 runs to 15 residues. CDR3 region: CASSLAGRHGLEQFF. CDR3 DNA: TGTGCCAGCAGCTTAGCAGGTAGGCACGGCCTTGAGCAGTTCTTC.

CDR3 sequence reads: CASSVLTGASGELFF. CDR3 DNA sequence: TGTGCCAGCAGCGTTCTAACGGGAGCCTCCGGGGAGCTGTTTTTT. The chain joins TRBV9 to TRBJ2-2, with D perhaps matching TRBD2 (6 bases). Trimming left V 2 bases short and J 6 bases short, with 14 bases between. Germline V gene data show CDR1 as SGDLS and CDR2 as YYNGEE. This CDR3 spans 15 amino acids.

A few counts support this clonotype. The rearrangement uses TRBV4-1 and TRBJ2-7; D gene uncertain. Trimming took 1 base from V and 0 from J, leaving 16 bases between them. Per the germline V gene, CDR1 is MGHRA and CDR2 is YSYEKL. The CDR3 runs 17 residues. DNA of the CDR3: TGCGCCAGCAGCCAAGTGGAAGGGAAGAGGAGCTCCTACGAGCAGTACTTC. Translating it yields CASSQVEGKRSSYEQYF.

The rearrangement joins TRBV19 to TRBJ1-1; D unresolved. There are 15 residues in the CDR3. Per germline, CDR1 LNHDA and CDR2 SQIVND (reference sequence). Between the trimmed V and J ends, which lost 3 bases and 0 bases, there was a span of 11 bases. CDR3 amino acids: CASSITPYLNTEAFF. CDR3 DNA sequence: TGTGCCAGTAGTATTACACCTTACTTGAACACTGAAGCTTTCTTT.

This rearrangement joins TRBV7-3 to TRBJ2-3; D is possibly TRBD2 (7 bases). Germline CDR1 is SGHTA and CDR2 is FQGTGA. The V end lost 5 bases, the J end lost 5 bases, and 11 bases lay between the germline ends. This CDR3 has 13 amino acids. The CDR3, as DNA: TGTGCCAGCAGCCAAAGGGGGGGAGATACGCAGTATTTT. As protein: CASSQRGGDTQYF.

Note on this clonotype: A much larger clone lies one base from this, so it may be a read error. The chain joins TRBV12-3 or TRBV12-4 to TRBJ1-1; 7 bases line up with TRBD1. This CDR3 is 15 amino acids long. The J segment lost 0 bases and the V segment lost 3 bases, leaving 4 bases of the junction unmatched. CDR3 region: CASSFGTVMNTEAFF. The CDR3 DNA is TGTGCCAGCAGTTTCGGGACAGTCATGAACACTGAAGCTTTCTTT.

The CDR3, as DNA: TGTGCCAGTACCCTAAATGACAGGGATGAAAACTATGGCTACACCTTC. Protein product: CASTLNDRDENYGYTF. The chain uses TRBV19 and TRBJ1-2, with TRBD1 matching 7 bases. CDR3 length: 16 amino acids. The V segment lost 7 bases and the J segment 2 bases; nucleotides outside the gene matches: 13. Germline loops: CDR1 LNHDA, CDR2 SQIVND (reference sequence).

The table lists this clonotype with a few counts. The chain links TRBV20-1 to TRBJ2-1; TRBD2 aligns across 7 bases. CDR1 DFQATT and CDR2 SNEGSKA come from the germline V gene (reference sequence). V shed 6 bases and J 6 bases; nucleotides not matched to a gene: 5. This CDR3 is built from 12 residues. DNA for the CDR3: TGCAGTGCCCTGGGGGGGTTCAATGAGCAGTTCTTC. It is translated as CSALGGFNEQFF.

The chain is built from TRBV30 and TRBJ2-5; 13 bases align to TRBD2. This CDR3 contains 15 residues. V lost 2 bases to trimming and J lost 4 bases; unmatched junction nucleotides: 4. CDR1 and CDR2 from the germline V gene are GTSNPN and SVGIG (reference sequence). DNA for the CDR3: TGTGCCTGGAGTAGGACTAGCGGGAGTAGAGAGACCCAGTACTTC. Its protein product is CAWSRTSGSRETQYF. The full variable domain, in which reference TRBV30 and TRBJ2-5 provide the parts outside the CDR3, is SQTIHQWPATLVQPVGSPLSLECTVEGTSNPNLYWYRQAAGRGLQLLFYSVGIGQISSEVPQNLSASRPQDRQFILSSKKLLLSDSGFYLCAWSRTSGSRETQYFGPGTRLLVL.

This clonotype showed up many times. The chain is built from TRBV7-8 and TRBJ1-5, with TRBD1 identical over 9 bases. After removal of 5 bases from V and 5 bases from J, the junction contained 7 bases not matched to a gene. Germline V lookup: CDR1 SGHVS, CDR2 FQNEAQ. The CDR3 covers 15 residues. CDR3 region: CASSPRDREDQPQHF. The CDR3 region has the DNA TGTGCCAGCAGCCCCCGGGACAGGGAAGATCAGCCCCAGCATTTT.

The chain links TRBV4-2 to TRBJ2-2, with 7 bases lining up with TRBD2. There are 17 residues in the CDR3. V was clipped by 4 bases and J by 0 bases; unmatched bases: 8. Germline loops: CDR1 LGHNA, CDR2 YNFKEQ. DNA of the CDR3: TGTGCCAGCAGCCGAGCCCAGCGGGGCGCGAACACCGGGGAGCTGTTTTTT. This translates into CASSRAQRGANTGELFF.

This clonotype appeared many times. The CDR3 sequence: CASSPGGDRADEQYF. The CDR3 coding sequence is TGTGCCAGCAGCCCCGGGGGGGACAGGGCAGACGAGCAGTACTTC. V gene TRBV11-3 combines with J gene TRBJ2-7; a possible D gene is TRBD1 (9 bases). Germline V CDR1 and CDR2: SGHNT, YENEEA. This CDR3 is 15 amino acids long. Between the trimmed V and J ends, which lost 5 bases and 5 bases, there was a span of 19 bases. Full variable domain (rest looked up from reference TRBV11-3 and TRBJ2-7): EAGVVQSPRYKIIEKKQPVAFWCNPISGHNTLYWYLQNLGQGPELLIRYENEEAVDDSQLPKDRFSAERLKGVDSTLKIQPAELGDSAVYLCASSPGGDRADEQYFGPGTRLTVT.

This clonotype came up a few times. The rearrangement links TRBV6-1 to TRBJ1-2, with 9 nucleotides matching TRBD1. V was pared by 4 bases and J by 4 bases, with 4 bases of the junction left unmatched. Per the germline V gene, CDR1 is MNHNS and CDR2 is SASEGT. This CDR3 region has 14 residues. The CDR3 is CASSVTGGGYGYTF. For the CDR3, the DNA is TGTGCCAGCAGTGTTACAGGGGGCGGCTATGGCTACACCTTC.

In this sample, this clonotype turned up a few times. The chain carries TRBV7-8 and TRBJ1-1; perhaps TRBD1 as D (5 bases). There are 16 residues in the CDR3. Trimming pared 0 bases from V and 4 bases from J, leaving 15 bases between. Per the germline V gene, CDR1 is SGHVS and CDR2 is FQNEAQ. As DNA, the CDR3 is TGTGCCAGCAGCTTAGCTGCCATGGGGGGTGGCACTGAAGCTTTCTTT. It yields the protein CASSLAAMGGGTEAFF.

This chain joins TRBV28 and TRBJ2-2; a weak D match, TRBD1 (6 bases). The CDR3 contains 15 residues. CDR1 and CDR2 (germline): MDHEN, SYDVKM. Trimming cost V 2 bases and J 6 bases, with 13 bases left between them. The CDR3, as DNA: TGTGCCAGCAGTTTAGTCAGGGGCATCGCCGGGGAGCTGTTTTTT. Its translation: CASSLVRGIAGELFF.

The rearrangement links TRBV7-2 to TRBJ1-5; 7 bases map to TRBD1. Germline CDR1 is SGHTA and CDR2 is FQGNSA. Trimming took 1 base from V and 1 from J; bases not matched to a gene: 4. CDR3 length: 16 amino acids. CDR3 residues: CASSLEGQLSNQPQHF. In DNA, the CDR3 is TGTGCCAGCAGCTTAGAGGGACAGCTAAGCAATCAGCCCCAGCATTTT.

The CDR3 here is CASSIGAGLSNQPQHF. CDR3 DNA sequence: TGTGCCAGTAGTATAGGAGCGGGTTTGAGTAATCAGCCCCAGCATTTT. The chain employs TRBV19 and TRBJ1-5; D gene unclear. Between the trimmed V and J ends, which lost 1 base and 4 bases, there was a span of 14 bases. The germline V gene encodes CDR1 LNHDA and CDR2 SQIVND (reference sequence). This CDR3 is built from 16 residues.

The V call is TRBV7-2, the J call TRBJ2-1; 10 positions match TRBD2. J gave up 5 bases and V 2 bases, and 3 bases lay outside the gene matches. The germline gives CDR1 SGHTA, CDR2 FQGNSA. The CDR3 consists of 15 residues. CDR3 sequence reads: CASSLPGLANNEQFF. The CDR3 DNA reads as TGTGCCAGCAGCTTACCGGGACTAGCGAACAATGAGCAGTTCTTC.

This clonotype appeared many times. V is TRBV5-1 and J is TRBJ2-3, with D perhaps TRBD1 (6 bases). CDR1 is SGHRS, CDR2 YFSETQ, per germline. Trimming removed 1 base from V and 4 bases from J, with 10 bases in between. This CDR3 has 14 residues. This CDR3 is CASSLTGLADTQYF. The CDR3 bases are TGCGCCAGCAGCTTGACAGGGCTGGCAGATACGCAGTATTTT. The full variable domain, rest sourced from reference TRBV5-1 and TRBJ2-3, is KAGVTQTPRYLIKTRGQQVTLSCSPISGHRSVSWYQQTPGQGLQFLFEYFSETQRNKGNFPGRFSGRQFSNSRSEMNVSTLELGDSALYLCASSLTGLADTQYFGPGTRLTVL.

The rearrangement uses TRBV20-1 and TRBJ2-3; D is tentatively TRBD1 or TRBD2 (5 bases each). V was cut by 3 bases and J by 4 bases, with 14 bases left in between. The germline gives CDR1 DFQATT, CDR2 SNEGSKA (reference sequence). The length of the CDR3 is 14 residues. The CDR3 nucleotides read TGCAGTGCTAGGTGGGGGAGTCGATCAGATACGCAGTATTTT. This gives the protein CSARWGSRSDTQYF.

The chain couples TRBV2 to TRBJ2-2; TRBD2 is a possible D gene (7 bases). The ends were cut back, 6 bases at V and 3 bases at J, with 14 bases in the middle. Germline CDR1 reads SNHLY; CDR2 reads FYNNEI. The CDR3 runs to 15 residues. The CDR3 DNA reads as TGTGCCAGCAGGGGGGGGCAGGGATACACCGGGGAGCTGTTTTTT. Translating gives CASRGGQGYTGELFF.

This clonotype came up a few times. The chain couples TRBV30 to TRBJ2-1; D uncertain. The CDR3 consists of 13 residues. V was pared by 0 bases and J by 5 bases, with 8 bases between. From germline, CDR1 is GTSNPN and CDR2 SVGIG (reference sequence). CDR3 in amino acids: CAWSVPSHNEQFF. Written as DNA, the CDR3 is TGTGCCTGGAGTGTACCCAGCCACAATGAGCAGTTCTTC.

In this sample, this clonotype turned up a few times. The V gene is TRBV5-1, the J gene TRBJ2-2; TRBD2 agrees at 10 bases. With V trimmed by 0 bases and J by 4 bases, 6 bases remained unmatched. Germline lookup yields CDR1 SGHRS and CDR2 YFSETQ. The CDR3 consists of 17 residues. The CDR3 sequence: CASSLDLAGGFTGELFF. The CDR3 DNA sequence: TGCGCCAGCAGCTTGGACTTAGCGGGAGGTTTCACCGGGGAGCTGTTTTTT. The entire variable domain, with the rest obtained from reference TRBV5-1 and TRBJ2-2, is as follows: KAGVTQTPRYLIKTRGQQVTLSCSPISGHRSVSWYQQTPGQGLQFLFEYFSETQRNKGNFPGRFSGRQFSNSRSEMNVSTLELGDSALYLCASSLDLAGGFTGELFFGEGSRLTVL.

This clonotype has a single count. This chain uses TRBV7-9 with TRBJ2-4; 9 bases map to TRBD1. Unmatched junction bases numbered 4, after V lost 4 bases and J lost 6 bases. CDR3 size: 14 residues. Germline V gives CDR1 SEHNR, CDR2 FQNEAQ (reference sequence). In nucleotides, the CDR3 is TGTGCCAGCAGCTCGAGGACAGGGGCAAACATTCAGTACTTC. Translation gives CASSSRTGANIQYF.

There are a few counts of this clonotype. The chain recombines TRBV29-1 with TRBJ2-3; tentatively, D is TRBD2 (6 bases). The germline V and J ends were trimmed by 2 bases and 4 bases, with 16 bases remaining between them. Germline CDR1 and CDR2: SQVTM and ANQGSEA. This CDR3 spans 15 amino acids. Written as DNA, the CDR3 is TGCAGCGTTGAAAAGGTGGGAGCGGGCGCAGATACGCAGTATTTT. As protein: CSVEKVGAGADTQYF.